These T cell receptor beta chains were read from a single sample in a study of blood T cell repertoires in COVID-19. Repertoires were generated with immunoSEQ multiplex PCR, while TCRdb's copy carries only in-frame clones and drops some. The sample has fewer than 350,000 clones, 75% to 85% seen once. Sequencing input: peripheral blood. These receptor sequences come from a human donor in a cohort sampled during active COVID-19. CDR3s include the opening cysteine and the closing phenylalanine or tryptophan. The D gene is left open where the match is weak. The listing skips clone size in some rows; elsewhere it reads once, few, many or a size class.

J gene,V gene,clone size,D gene,CDR3 DNA,CDR3 protein
TRBJ2-7,TRBV5-1,NA,NA,TGCGCCAGCAGCGGCTGGGGAGCACAAGGCGAGCAGTACTTC,CASSGWGAQGEQYF
TRBJ2-2,TRBV6-5,NA,NA,TGTGCCGGATACAGGGACACCGGGGAGCTGTTTTTT,CAGYRDTGELFF
TRBJ2-7,TRBV6-6,NA,NA,TGTGCCAGCCCCGAGACCCCGGGACAAGAATACGAGCAGTACTTC,CASPETPGQEYEQYF
TRBJ2-7,TRBV9,NA,NA,TGTGCCAGCAGCCCGCACAGGGCTCCCTACGAGCAGTACTTC,CASSPHRAPYEQYF
TRBJ1-2,TRBV6-5,few,NA,TGTGCCAGCAGTTACTCGAAGAGGGGACTAGGCTATGGCTACACCTTC,CASSYSKRGLGYGYTF
TRBJ1-5,TRBV18,NA,TRBD1,TGTGCCAGCTCCCCGGGACAGGGGAATCAGCCCCAGCATTTT,CASSPGQGNQPQHF
TRBJ1-2,TRBV6-1,NA,NA,TGTGCCAGCAGTGAAGCGGGAGGGGGACCCTATGGCTACACCTTC,CASSEAGGGPYGYTF
TRBJ1-2,TRBV10-3,once,NA,TGTGCCATCAGTGAGACGGGGAACTATGGCTACACCTTC,CAISETGNYGYTF
TRBJ1-1,TRBV7-2,NA,NA,TGTGCCAGCAGCCCGTCAGCGGCGAACACTGAAGCTTTCTTT,CASSPSAANTEAFF
TRBJ1-6,TRBV6-5,few,NA,TGTGCTGTCAAGGGGGTTACAAATTCACCCCTCCACTTT,CAVKGVTNSPLHF
TRBJ2-7,TRBV5-1,few,NA,TGCGCCAGCAGCTTGGGGATCGGGTCAGAGCAGTACTTC,CASSLGIGSEQYF
TRBJ2-7,TRBV25-1,NA,TRBD1,TGTGCCAGCAGTGAATTAGGGACAGGGTTCCACGAGCAGTACTTC,CASSELGTGFHEQYF
TRBJ1-2,TRBV6-1,few,NA,TGTGCCAGCAGTGGAGTAGGTTACCGGGGGAACTATGGCTACACCTTC,CASSGVGYRGNYGYTF
TRBJ2-2,TRBV5-1,many,TRBD1,TGCGCCAGCAGCTTGGGGGACAGGAGGAACACCGGGGAGCTGTTTTTT,CASSLGDRRNTGELFF
TRBJ1-4,TRBV19,NA,NA,TGTGCCAGTATGGGGGCGTTTAGGGATGAAAAACTGTTTTTT,CASMGAFRDEKLFF
TRBJ2-7,TRBV6-6,NA,TRBD1,TGTGCCAGCAGTTATCAAGGGGGCCCCTACGAGCAGTACTTC,CASSYQGGPYEQYF
TRBJ2-2,TRBV24-1,NA,NA,TGTGCCACCAGTGATTCGAGGACATCGAACACCGGGGAGCTGTTTTTT,CATSDSRTSNTGELFF
TRBJ1-2,TRBV6-5,NA,TRBD1,TGTGCCAGCAGTGACTCGACAGGGCTGTGGGATGGCTACACCTTC,CASSDSTGLWDGYTF
TRBJ2-7,TRBV27,NA,NA,TGTGCCAGCAGTTTAGGAGCGCCCCCCTACGAGCAGTACTTC,CASSLGAPPYEQYF
TRBJ1-1,TRBV30,NA,NA,TGTGCCTGGAGTGTAAACAGGATGAACACTGAAGCTTTCTTT,CAWSVNRMNTEAFF
TRBJ2-2,TRBV4-1,NA,NA,TGCGCCAGCAAATTCGGTTCCAAGGAGGGCACCGGGGAGCTGTTTTTT,CASKFGSKEGTGELFF
TRBJ1-1,TRBV6-5,NA,NA,TGTGCCAGCAGTTATGGGTTTCGGACAAACACTGAAGCTTTCTTT,CASSYGFRTNTEAFF
TRBJ1-2,TRBV30,NA,TRBD1,TGTGCCTCCTGGGACAGGGCCCTCTATGGCTACACCTTC,CASWDRALYGYTF